This entry concerns a single T cell receptor beta chain. It lacks a known antigen. No much larger clone is present one base from it, and per-base qualities are unavailable. TCRbeta CDR3 regions were amplified from genomic DNA by means of the immunoSEQ Assay, a bias-controlled multiplex PCR. The published analysis was carried out like this. Within the assay, amplification of reference gene primers was used to estimate how many nucleated cells each sample contained. To quantify the absolute abundance of each unique TCRbeta CDR3 rearrangement, sequence reads were collapsed and filtered. For each sample, productive Simpson clonality was calculated as the square root of Simpson's diversity index over productive rearrangements. TCRdb retrieved this table from immuneACCESS and kept in-frame rearrangements only. Not all clones are present; in checked studies, unresolved V genes account for under half, and no reason is known for the remainder. Clonal size and the V and J genes are those of that table, whereas D and trimming came from the DNA. This sample has tens of thousands of clones in its table, and around 79% of those were observed once. 35% to 45% of the sample belongs to the ten largest clones.

The junction carries 9 bases between V and J, which are trimmed by 0 bases and 2 bases respectively. The germline V gene gives CDR1 as SGHTA and CDR2 as FQGNSA. The CDR3, from cysteine to phenylalanine, totals 15 residues. Only the CDR3 portion is preserved as DNA: 45 bases, with reading frame beginning at the first base. The data were obtained in a study of blood T cell repertoires in COVID-19 (TCRdb year 2020). Turning to the overall study: Samples covering the acute and convalescent phases of COVID-19 were provided by collaborators in the United States, Italy and Spain. The material from the prospective study consisted of cDNA or gDNA derived from T cells, B-cell-depleted T cells, or PBMCs. Deeply sampled blood TCRbeta repertoires from subjects exposed to, actively infected with, or recovered from COVID-19 were included in the dataset. The repertoires were released in a freely available public database meant as a resource for research on the immune response to SARS-CoV-2. The samples were drawn from the first 160 participants of the ongoing ImmuneRACE study and from under 1,500 subjects provided by 6 global collaborators. A de-identified subject ID, COVID-19 status, age in years and sex were almost always included in the sample metadata. Where available, HLA class I and class II types were obtained from metadata supplied by the sample provider rather than from assay-based typing.

Each collaborating institution followed its own protocols to collect whole blood in K2EDTA tubes. Collaborator samples were shipped for TCRbeta analysis as frozen whole blood, isolated PBMCs, or DNA extracted from either sample type. Results the study describes overall, beyond this receptor: The amount of clinical and demographic metadata varied by source and participant and was provided uncurated.

Recombination linked TRBV7-2 to TRBJ2-3; TRBD2 is a possible D gene, resting on 5 matching bases. The specimen sequenced was peripheral blood. This sequence was found in a woman in her seventies with acute or convalescent COVID-19. The base sequence is TGTGCCAGCAGCTTAGCAGCTAGCACCACAGATACGCAGTATTTT. Its translation is CASSLAASTTDTQYF.